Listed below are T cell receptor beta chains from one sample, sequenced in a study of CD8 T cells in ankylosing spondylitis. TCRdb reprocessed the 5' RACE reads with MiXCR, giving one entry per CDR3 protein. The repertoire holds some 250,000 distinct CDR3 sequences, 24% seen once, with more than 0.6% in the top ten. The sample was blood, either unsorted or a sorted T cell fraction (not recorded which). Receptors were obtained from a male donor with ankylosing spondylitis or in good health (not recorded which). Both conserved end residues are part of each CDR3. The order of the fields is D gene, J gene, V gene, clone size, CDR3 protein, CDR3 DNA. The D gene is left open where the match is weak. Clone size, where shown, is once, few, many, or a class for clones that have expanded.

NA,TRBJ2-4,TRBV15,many,CATSGVALNIQYF,TGTGCCACCAGCGGTGTAGCGCTAAACATTCAGTACTTC
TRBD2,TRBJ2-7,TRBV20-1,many,CSANRLGTTGGYEQYF,TGCAGTGCGAATCGGCTGGGGACTACGGGGGGTTACGAGCAGTACTTC
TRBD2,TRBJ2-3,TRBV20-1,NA,CSARDTSGSDTQYF,TGCAGTGCTAGAGACACTAGCGGGAGTGATACGCAGTATTTT
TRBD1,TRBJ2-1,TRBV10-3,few,CAISEAETGGNEQFF,TGTGCCATCAGTGAGGCAGAGACAGGGGGCAATGAGCAGTTCTTC
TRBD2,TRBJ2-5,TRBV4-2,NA,CASSQGVASGGKQETQYF,TGTGCCAGCAGCCAAGGGGTGGCGAGCGGGGGGAAACAAGAGACCCAGTACTTC
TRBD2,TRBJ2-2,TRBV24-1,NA,CSCGRAPRGTGELFF,TGCAGTTGTGGCCGAGCTCCGCGGGGGACCGGGGAGCTGTTTTTT
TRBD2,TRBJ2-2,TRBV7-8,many,CASSPRRFSRDYWGELFF,TGTGCCAGCAGCCCCCGGAGGTTTTCCCGGGACTACTGGGGGGAGCTGTTTTTT
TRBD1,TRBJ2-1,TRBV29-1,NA,CSASTGVAYNEQFF,TGCAGCGCCAGCACAGGGGTTGCCTACAATGAGCAGTTCTTC
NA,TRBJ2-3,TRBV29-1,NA,CSGAGSSTDTQYF,TGCAGCGGGGCAGGTTCTAGCACAGATACGCAGTATTTT
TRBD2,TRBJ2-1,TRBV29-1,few,CSVEVRGGSEQFF,TGCAGCGTTGAAGTGCGGGGGGGGAGTGAGCAGTTCTTC
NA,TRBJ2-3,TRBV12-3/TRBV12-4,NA,CASSARASGDTQYF,TGTGCCAGCAGCGCTAGAGCCTCGGGGGATACGCAGTATTTT
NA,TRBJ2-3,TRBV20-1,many,CSARRADTDTQYF,TGCAGTGCTAGAAGGGCAGACACAGATACGCAGTATTTT
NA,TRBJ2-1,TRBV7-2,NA,CASSLDRVPGFEQFF,TGTGCCAGCAGCCTTGACCGGGTGCCGGGTTTTGAGCAGTTCTTC
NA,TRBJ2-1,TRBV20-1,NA,CSASRRARRNEQFF,TGCAGTGCTAGTAGGAGGGCTCGGCGGAATGAGCAGTTCTTC
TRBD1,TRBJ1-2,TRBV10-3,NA,CAISGQGPGYGYTF,TGTGCCATCAGTGGACAGGGGCCTGGGTATGGCTACACCTTC
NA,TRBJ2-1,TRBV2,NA,CASSEWVGNRNEQFF,TGTGCCAGCAGTGAGTGGGTGGGCAACCGGAATGAGCAGTTCTTC
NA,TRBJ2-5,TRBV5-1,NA,CASRPRTAQETQYF,TGCGCCAGCAGGCCTCGGACAGCACAAGAGACCCAGTACTTC
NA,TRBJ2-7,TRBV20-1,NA,CSVPSRPGSYEQYF,TGCAGTGTACCGAGCCGGCCGGGCTCCTACGAGCAGTACTTC
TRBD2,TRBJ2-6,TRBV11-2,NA,CASSLEGGAVGANVLTF,TGTGCCAGCAGCTTAGAGGGAGGGGCGGTGGGGGCCAACGTCCTGACTTTC
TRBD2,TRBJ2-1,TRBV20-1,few,CSARENSGGLYNEQFF,TGCAGTGCTAGAGAAAATAGCGGGGGGTTGTACAATGAGCAGTTCTTC
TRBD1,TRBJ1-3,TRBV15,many,CATSRDLIPGQTPRTGNTIYF,TGTGCCACCAGCAGAGATTTGATACCGGGACAGACACCCAGGACTGGAAACACCATATATTTT
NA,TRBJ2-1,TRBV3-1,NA,CASSLPGSLDNEQFF,TGTGCCAGCAGCCTCCCCGGCTCACTCGACAATGAGCAGTTCTTC
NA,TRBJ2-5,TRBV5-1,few,CASTPGSQETQYF,TGCGCCAGCACTCCGGGATCCCAAGAGACCCAGTACTTC
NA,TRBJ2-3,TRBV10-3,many,CAINGPTQDTQYF,TGTGCCATCAATGGACCGACGCAGGATACGCAGTATTTT
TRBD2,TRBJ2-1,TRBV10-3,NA,CAISGGGAGDEQFF,TGTGCCATCAGTGGCGGGGGGGCCGGGGATGAGCAGTTCTTC
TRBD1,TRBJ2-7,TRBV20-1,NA,CSAYRQGSYEQYF,TGCAGTGCTTACAGACAGGGATCTTACGAGCAGTACTTC
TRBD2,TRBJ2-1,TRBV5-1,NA,CASSLAGVPGDEQFF,TGCGCCAGCAGCTTAGCGGGGGTTCCCGGGGATGAGCAGTTCTTC
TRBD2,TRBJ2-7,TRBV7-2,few,CASSATSGAHYEQYF,TGTGCCAGCAGCGCAACTAGCGGGGCCCACTACGAGCAGTACTTC
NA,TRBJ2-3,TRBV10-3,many,CAIRGEGPDTQYF,TGTGCCATCAGGGGAGAAGGGCCAGATACGCAGTATTTT
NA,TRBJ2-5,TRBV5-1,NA,CASSPSPATGETQYF,TGCGCCAGCAGCCCATCCCCGGCGACAGGAGAGACCCAGTACTTC
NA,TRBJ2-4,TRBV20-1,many,CSARDWASDIQYF,TGCAGTGCTAGAGATTGGGCTAGTGACATTCAGTACTTC
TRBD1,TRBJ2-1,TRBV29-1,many,CSVDKWAGGEQFF,TGCAGCGTTGATAAATGGGCAGGGGGCGAGCAGTTCTTC
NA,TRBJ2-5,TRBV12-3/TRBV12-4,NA,CASSFSKGETQYF,TGTGCCAGCAGTTTTTCAAAGGGAGAGACCCAGTACTTC
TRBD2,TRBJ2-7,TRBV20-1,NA,CSARATSGGNYEQYF,TGCAGTGCTAGGGCGACTAGCGGGGGAAACTACGAGCAGTACTTC
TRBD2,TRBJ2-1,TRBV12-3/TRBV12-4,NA,CASSTGGSYNEQFF,TGTGCCAGCAGTACGGGGGGGAGTTACAATGAGCAGTTCTTC
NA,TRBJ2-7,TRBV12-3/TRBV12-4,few,CASSLEGGLGYEQYF,TGTGCCAGCAGTTTAGAAGGCGGGCTGGGATACGAGCAGTACTTC
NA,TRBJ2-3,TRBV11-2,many,CASSPVAGARTDTQYF,TGTGCCAGCAGCCCAGTGGCGGGGGCCCGCACAGATACGCAGTATTTT
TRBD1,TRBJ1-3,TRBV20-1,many,CSASPGQGGNTIYF,TGCAGTGCTAGCCCCGGACAGGGTGGAAACACCATATATTTT